Listed here are 13 T cell receptor beta chains from one sample, sequenced in a study of T cells in Graves' hyperthyroidism and ophthalmopathy. TCR beta CDR3 sequences were amplified from RNA transcripts. HTBI primers were employed in a first-round RT-PCR of the TCR CDR3. A single record per CDR3 protein comes from TCRdb applying MiXCR to the multiplex PCR reads. In the table there are around 500,000 distinct CDR3 sequences, over 13% of which are singletons. Input material: blood. The origin of the receptors is a woman under 30 with Graves' hyperthyroidism.

The table lists this clonotype with many counts. V and J are TRBV20-1 and TRBJ2-3, with D unresolved. Germline V gene data show CDR1 as DFQATT and CDR2 as SNEGSKA (reference sequence). The ends were cut back, 1 base at V and 4 bases at J, with 15 bases in the middle. This CDR3 is built from 15 residues. CDR3 nucleotide sequence: TGCAGTGCTAGAGCCTCAACTACGACCGCAGATACGCAGTATTTT. Its protein is CSARASTTTADTQYF.

This clonotype was recorded many times. This chain joins TRBV5-5 and TRBJ2-7; D is ambiguous. Per the germline V gene, CDR1 is SGHKS and CDR2 is YYEKEE (reference sequence). Trimming stripped 3 bases from V and 1 base from J, with 8 bases between. The CDR3 contains 13 residues. CDR3 in amino acids: CASSWQRSYEQYF. CDR3 in DNA: TGTGCCAGCAGCTGGCAGCGTTCCTACGAGCAGTACTTC. Full variable domain (missing parts from reference TRBV5-5 and TRBJ2-7): DAGVTQSPTHLIKTRGQQVTLRCSPISGHKSVSWYQQVLGQGPQFIFQYYEKEERGRGNFPDRFSARQFPNYSSELNVNALLLGDSALYLCASSWQRSYEQYFGPGTRLTVT.

This clonotype was found many times. The V gene is TRBV10-3, the J gene TRBJ2-3; the match to TRBD2 covers 12 bases. The V gene's germline CDR1 is ENHRY and CDR2 SYGVKD. The CDR3 has 15 residues. V trimming: 10 bases; J trimming: 1 base; junction bases outside the gene matches: 6. The CDR3 sequence: CASGLAGSRTDTQYF. The CDR3 DNA is TGTGCCAGTGGACTAGCGGGGAGTCGCACAGATACGCAGTATTTT.

The chain carries TRBV7-8 and TRBJ1-2; D is undetermined. The CDR3 sequence is 12 residues long. CDR1 is SGHVS, CDR2 FQNEAQ, per germline. With 3 bases removed from V and 8 bases from J, the gap between germline ends came to 10 bases. CDR3 residues: CASSFSQGGYTF. The CDR3, as DNA: TGTGCCAGCAGCTTCAGCCAAGGGGGCTACACCTTC.

This clonotype was counted ten times or more. The chain employs TRBV5-1 and TRBJ2-1; TRBD2 matches at 11 bases. This CDR3 is built from 16 residues. Germline V CDR1 and CDR2: SGHRS, YFSETQ. V was pared by 4 bases and J by 2 bases, with 5 bases of the junction left unmatched. CDR3 coding DNA: TGCGCCAGCAGCGTGACTAGCGGGGACACCTACAATGAGCAGTTCTTC. It yields the protein CASSVTSGDTYNEQFF.

This clonotype has only a few counts. The rearrangement uses TRBV7-8 and TRBJ1-5; D gene ambiguous. The germline CDR1 and CDR2 sequences are SGHVS and FQNEAQ. There are 14 residues in the CDR3. V lost 1 base, J lost 8 bases, and 12 bases lay in between. CDR3 bases: TGTGCCAGCAGCTTAGGGAGACAAGGAGAGCCCCAGCATTTT. It specifies CASSLGRQGEPQHF.

V and J are TRBV11-1 and TRBJ1-1; D unresolved. The V and J ends lost 5 bases and 5 bases respectively, with 21 bases between them. From germline, CDR1 is SGHAT and CDR2 FQDESV (reference sequence). This CDR3 comprises 16 residues. The CDR3: CASSPRASPGRTEAFF. CDR3 DNA sequence: TGTGCCAGCAGCCCCCGGGCCTCGCCCGGGAGAACTGAAGCTTTCTTT. Full variable domain (missing parts from reference TRBV11-1 and TRBJ1-1): EAEVAQSPRYKITEKSQAVAFWCDPISGHATLYWYRQILGQGPELLVQFQDESVVDDSQLPKDRFSAERLKGVDSTLKIQPAELGDSAMYLCASSPRASPGRTEAFFGQGTRLTVV.

Many counts were recorded for this clonotype. The chain couples TRBV2 to TRBJ2-5; D is ambiguous. Trimming took 6 bases from V and 1 from J, leaving 15 bases between them. Germline V gene data show CDR1 as SNHLY and CDR2 as FYNNEI. The CDR3 is made up of 15 amino acids. The CDR3 coding sequence is TGTGCCAGCAGCGCCCACTACCCAACCCAAGAGACCCAGTACTTC. Protein product: CASSAHYPTQETQYF. Complete variable domain (other parts from reference TRBV2 and TRBJ2-5): EPEVTQTPSHQVTQMGQEVILRCVPISNHLYFYWYRQILGQKVEFLVSFYNNEISEKSEIFDDQFSVERPDGSNFTLKIRSTKLEDSAMYFCASSAHYPTQETQYFGPGTRLLVL.

This clonotype was recorded a few times. The chain combines TRBV20-1 with TRBJ2-1; TRBD1 aligns across 8 bases. CDR1 is DFQATT and CDR2 is SNEGSKA in the germline V gene (reference sequence). This CDR3 has 17 residues. With 5 bases clipped from V and 2 bases from J, the junction kept 14 bases outside the gene matches. CDR3 DNA: TGCAGTGCTCCAGGGGGACAGGCCGGTCAGGCCTACAATGAGCAGTTCTTC. Translation gives CSAPGGQAGQAYNEQFF.

This clonotype was seen at least ten times. The chain joins TRBV30 to TRBJ2-1; D ambiguous. V lost 2 bases and J 10 bases, leaving 12 bases between the germline ends. The CDR3 has 12 residues. CDR1 and CDR2 from the germline V gene are GTSNPN and SVGIG (reference sequence). CDR3 protein: CAWSTVVEEQFF. CDR3 in DNA: TGTGCCTGGAGTACGGTGGTAGAGGAGCAGTTCTTC.

This clonotype was picked up many times. The CDR3 region is CASSNSGRGNTGELFF. CDR3 nucleotides: TGTGCCAGCAGTAATAGCGGGAGAGGTAACACCGGGGAGCTGTTTTTT. V is TRBV6-1 and J is TRBJ2-2; TRBD2 matches 9 bases. The CDR3 is 16 amino acids. Looked up from germline, CDR1 is MNHNS and CDR2 is SASEGT. With 5 bases clipped from V and 2 bases from J, the junction kept 6 bases outside the gene matches.

This clonotype was seen a few times. The V gene is TRBV6-1, the J gene TRBJ2-3, with D possibly matching TRBD1 (5 bases). Germline V CDR1 and CDR2: MNHNS, SASEGT. The CDR3 extends over 14 amino acids. The V end was cut by 7 bases, the J end by 4 bases, with 15 bases between. The CDR3 reads CASKGIQWPDTQYF. The CDR3, as DNA: TGTGCCAGCAAGGGGATACAGTGGCCAGATACGCAGTATTTT.

This clonotype was observed many times. V usage is TRBV14 and J usage is TRBJ2-1; D gene ambiguous. The V end lost 0 bases, the J end lost 6 bases, and 9 bases lay between the germline ends. Germline CDR1 is SGHDN and CDR2 is FVKESK. CDR3 length equals 14 residues. In nucleotides, the CDR3 is TGTGCCAGCAGCCAAGAATCGGCCAGCAATGAGCAGTTCTTC. This gives the protein CASSQESASNEQFF.